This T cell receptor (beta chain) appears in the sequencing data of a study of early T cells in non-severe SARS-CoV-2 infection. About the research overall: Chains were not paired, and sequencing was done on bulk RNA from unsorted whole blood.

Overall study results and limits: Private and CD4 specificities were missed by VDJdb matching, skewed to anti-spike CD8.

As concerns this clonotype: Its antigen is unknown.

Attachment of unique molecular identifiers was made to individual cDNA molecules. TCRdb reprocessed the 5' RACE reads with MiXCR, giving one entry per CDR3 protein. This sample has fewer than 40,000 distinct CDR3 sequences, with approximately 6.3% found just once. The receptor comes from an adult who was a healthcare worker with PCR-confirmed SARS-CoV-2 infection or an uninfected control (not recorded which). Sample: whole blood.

CDR3 region: CASLGSLNTGELFF. The CDR3 nucleotides read TGCGCCAGCCTAGGGTCATTGAACACCGGGGAGCTGTTTTTT. The genes are TRBV10-2 and TRBJ2-2; D not resolved. The CDR3 runs 14 residues. Germline-derived CDR1 and CDR2 are WSHSY and SAAADI. V shed 8 bases and J shed 1 base, with 11 bases lying between them.